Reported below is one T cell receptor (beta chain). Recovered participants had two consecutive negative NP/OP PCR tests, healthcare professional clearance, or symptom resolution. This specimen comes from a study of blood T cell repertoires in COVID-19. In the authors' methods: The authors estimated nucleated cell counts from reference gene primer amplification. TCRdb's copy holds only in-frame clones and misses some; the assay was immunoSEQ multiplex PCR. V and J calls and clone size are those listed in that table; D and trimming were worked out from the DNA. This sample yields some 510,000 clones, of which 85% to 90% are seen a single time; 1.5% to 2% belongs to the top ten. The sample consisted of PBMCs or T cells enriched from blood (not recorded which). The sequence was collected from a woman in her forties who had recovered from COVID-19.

The CDR3 here is CASIRGQANTEAFF. CDR3 in DNA: TGTGCCAGCATCCGGGGACAGGCGAACACTGAAGCTTTCTTT. The chain uses TRBV7-8 and TRBJ1-1; 8 bases are a match to TRBD1. CDR1 is SGHVS, CDR2 FQNEAQ, per germline. The ends lost 7 bases at V and 1 base at J; junction bases unmatched: 5. The CDR3 runs 14 residues.